This T cell receptor beta chain was recovered during a study of human T cells and chemical hapten exposure. On the study more broadly: Sensitization involved placing 2% DPC onto an approximately 2 cm by approximately 2 cm region of upper inner arm skin.

About this clonotype: Its specificity is unknown.

Study observations and caveats: After DPC sensitization, TCRs above 1 in 1000 frequency showed no change.

Study processing details: Sample TCR totals centred on a median of around 92,000, ranging about 20,000 to 750,000. Using its own MiXCR run on the RACE reads, TCRdb lists one record per CDR3 protein. The V and J calls shown here were made by TCRdb, not taken from the authors' results. The sample lists approximately 50,000 distinct CDR3 sequences; approximately 10% were seen once. This CDR3 comprises 17 residues. Trimming took 2 bases from V and 2 from J, leaving 20 bases between them. Germline CDR1 SGHNT, CDR2 YYREEE (reference sequence). Specified time point: pre-sensitization, week 0. Treatment reported: therapeutic diphenylcyclopropenone sensitization with weekly scalp DPC. Total RNA extraction was carried out from unfractionated whole blood.

The chain couples TRBV5-4 to TRBJ2-7; possibly TRBD1 or TRBD2 for D (6 bases each). The receptor was derived from a woman in her twenties or thirties with alopecia areata. Some clones in this sample may be carry-over from other donors' samples. Sequences were derived from whole blood, sampled in connection with sensitization to the hapten diphenylcyclopropenone (DPC). This CDR3 reads CASSFGGPQRTPYEQYF. CDR3 coding DNA: TGTGCCAGCAGCTTTGGGGGGCCGCAGCGAACTCCCTACGAGCAGTACTTC.